This TCR beta chain was captured by sequencing in a study of identifying expanded T cells in peripheral blood. Sequencing used immunoSEQ multiplex PCR; TCRdb keeps in-frame clones, though not all of them. The table has more than 95,000 clones, more than 75% seen once. Specimen: blood. This sequence was found in a person between 18 and 75 years old in good health.

The CDR3 coding sequence is TGCGCCAGCAGCCCAATGGCGGGTCAAGAGACCCAGTACTTC. This codes for CASSPMAGQETQYF. The chain links TRBV5-1 to TRBJ2-5, with a weak D call TRBD2 (5 bases). Germline V CDR1 and CDR2: SGHRS, YFSETQ. V was cut by 4 bases and J by 2 bases, with 12 bases left in between. The CDR3 consists of 14 residues.